Below are 16 T cell receptor beta chains sequenced from a single sample in a study of shared clonotypes between healthy human individuals. Sequencing was performed with immunoSEQ multiplex PCR; in TCRdb, only in-frame clones are kept and a portion is missing. The data show roughly 2,500,000 clones, roughly 93% seen once. Input material: naive CD4+ T cells from PBMCs. Subset of the sample: CD45RA+ positively selected. These receptors were collected from a man aged 18-30 years in good health. Some clones in this sample may be carry-over from other donors' samples.

The chain uses TRBV28 and TRBJ2-7; D remains ambiguous. Trimming cost V 3 bases and J 0 bases, with 12 bases left between them. The germline CDR1 and CDR2 sequences are MDHEN and SYDVKM. The CDR3 runs to 15 residues. CDR3 residues: CASSFKAVSSYEQYF. The CDR3 DNA reads TGTGCCAGCAGTTTTAAGGCGGTTAGCTCCTACGAGCAGTACTTC.

V gene TRBV28 combines with J gene TRBJ2-3, with a possible D match to TRBD2 (6 bases). The CDR3 runs 16 residues. Germline assignment: CDR1 MDHEN and CDR2 SYDVKM. The V gene lost 3 bases and the J gene lost 0 bases, with 13 bases spanning the gap. Here the CDR3 DNA reads TGTGCCAGCAGTTTGCCCCGGGAGTGGAGCACAGATACGCAGTATTTT. Protein sequence: CASSLPREWSTDTQYF.

V and J are TRBV9 and TRBJ2-1; D might be TRBD1 (5 bases). The CDR3 runs 14 residues. Per the germline V gene, CDR1 is SGDLS and CDR2 is YYNGEE. The V and J ends lost 4 bases and 1 base respectively, with 9 bases between them. CDR3 amino acids: CASSPQGSYNEQFF. The DNA for the CDR3 is TGTGCCAGCAGCCCTCAGGGATCCTACAATGAGCAGTTCTTC.

The chain employs TRBV28 and TRBJ1-1; possibly TRBD1 for D (6 bases). This CDR3 is built from 14 residues. Germline V gene sequence: CDR1 MDHEN, CDR2 SYDVKM. V lost 5 bases to trimming and J lost 0 bases, with 10 bases between them. The CDR3 bases are TGTGCCAGCAGTGCGACAGGTATGAACACTGAAGCTTTCTTT. It specifies CASSATGMNTEAFF. The entire variable domain, with the rest obtained from reference TRBV28 and TRBJ1-1, is as follows: DVKVTQSSRYLVKRTGEKVFLECVQDMDHENMFWYRQDPGLGLRLIYFSYDVKMKEKGDIPEGYSVSREKKERFSLILESASTNQTSMYLCASSATGMNTEAFFGQGTRLTVV.

The V gene is TRBV9, the J gene TRBJ1-1, with D possibly TRBD1 on 5 matching bases. This CDR3 contains 15 residues. CDR1 is SGDLS, CDR2 YYNGEE, per germline. With 0 bases removed from V and 1 base from J, the gap between germline ends came to 10 bases. In DNA form, the CDR3 reads TGTGCCAGCAGCGTAGTGGGGGAAGCGAACACTGAAGCTTTCTTT. Translated: CASSVVGEANTEAFF.

On this clone itself: Distinct nucleotide sequences in the sample also encode this CDR3. The chain recombines TRBV6-1 with TRBJ2-2; 10 bases are shared with TRBD1. The CDR3 sequence is 15 residues long. V lost 4 bases to trimming and J lost 5 bases; unmatched junction nucleotides: 4. From germline, CDR1 is MNHNS and CDR2 SASEGT. CDR3 nucleotide sequence: TGTGCCAGCAGTGGACAGGGGGCGGTGACCGGGGAGCTGTTTTTT. It yields the protein CASSGQGAVTGELFF.

This clone occurred once. The gene calls are TRBV7-9 and TRBJ2-2, with TRBD2 matching over 7 bases. Germline V CDR1 and CDR2: SEHNR, FQNEAQ (reference sequence). The CDR3 is 16 amino acids. V shed 5 bases and J 1 base; nucleotides not matched to a gene: 7. The CDR3 DNA sequence: TGTGCCAGCAGCCCCACTAGCGACCAGAACACCGGGGAGCTGTTTTTT. Its translation is CASSPTSDQNTGELFF.

For this clone: One end of the junction does not line up with germline, which may come from a read error. The CDR3 nucleotides read TGTGCCAGCAACACACAGGGGTGGGCCAACGTCCTGGCTTTC. Residues: CASNTQGWANVLAF. The V call is TRBV7-9, the J call TRBJ2-6; 7 bases match TRBD1. The CDR3 length is 14 residues. CDR1 is SEHNR and CDR2 is FQNEAQ in the germline V gene (reference sequence).

This chain uses TRBV9 with TRBJ1-5, with D tentatively TRBD1 (6 bases). The CDR3 is made up of 13 amino acids. The V end lost 4 bases, the J end lost 6 bases, and 11 bases lay between the germline ends. Germline loops: CDR1 SGDLS, CDR2 YYNGEE. This CDR3 is CASSTLGGQPQHF. CDR3 bases: TGTGCCAGCAGCACCCTAGGGGGTCAGCCCCAGCATTTT.

The V and J genes are TRBV29-1 and TRBJ2-7; perhaps TRBD1 as D (6 bases). This CDR3 region has 11 residues. In germline, CDR1 is SQVTM, CDR2 ANQGSEA. The germline V and J ends were trimmed by 7 bases and 4 bases, with 11 bases remaining between them. This CDR3 reads CSGGRGYEQYF. The CDR3 DNA is TGCAGCGGCGGCAGGGGTTACGAGCAGTACTTC.

The chain recombines TRBV7-9 with TRBJ1-2; 7 bases are shared with TRBD1. Germline values: CDR1 SEHNR, CDR2 FQNEAQ (reference sequence). V was clipped by 5 bases and J by 3 bases; unmatched bases: 12. The CDR3 is 16 residues long. CDR3 nucleotide sequence: TGTGCCAGCAGCCGCCGGCCAGGAGACAGGGACTATGGCTACACCTTC. Protein: CASSRRPGDRDYGYTF.

About this clone: This CDR3 is also generated by other DNA sequences in the sample. The chain couples TRBV5-1 to TRBJ2-5; tentatively, D is TRBD1 (6 bases). V lost 0 bases and J lost 5, with 8 bases in between. CDR3 size: 13 residues. The germline V gene encodes CDR1 SGHRS and CDR2 YFSETQ. The CDR3 here is CASSLGGPETQYF. CDR3 DNA: TGCGCCAGCAGCTTGGGGGGGCCCGAGACCCAGTACTTC. Full variable domain (outside the CDR3, taken from reference TRBV5-1 and TRBJ2-5): KAGVTQTPRYLIKTRGQQVTLSCSPISGHRSVSWYQQTPGQGLQFLFEYFSETQRNKGNFPGRFSGRQFSNSRSEMNVSTLELGDSALYLCASSLGGPETQYFGPGTRLLVL.

The chain has TRBV6-1 and TRBJ2-3; D gene ambiguous. The germline V and J ends were trimmed by 7 bases and 4 bases, with 9 bases remaining between them. Germline-derived CDR1 and CDR2 are MNHNS and SASEGT. There are 12 residues in the CDR3. Here the CDR3 DNA reads TGTGCCAGCATCGAAGTTGCAGATACGCAGTATTTT. This encodes CASIEVADTQYF.

This chain links TRBV7-6 with TRBJ2-1; TRBD2 matches at 8 bases. The CDR3 consists of 15 residues. Trimming removed 1 base from V and 9 bases from J; junction bases left unmatched: 8. Germline-derived CDR1 and CDR2 are SGHVS and FNYEAQ. The CDR3 is CASSLGGDSGTEQFF. CDR3 in DNA: TGTGCCAGCAGCTTAGGAGGCGATAGCGGGACTGAGCAGTTCTTC. Drawing the rest from reference TRBV7-6 and TRBJ2-1, the complete variable domain is GAGVSQSPRYKVTKRGQDVALRCDPISGHVSLYWYRQALGQGPEFLTYFNYEAQQDKSGLPNDRFSAERPEGSISTLTIQRTEQRDSAMYRCASSLGGDSGTEQFFGPGTRLTVL.

The chain couples TRBV7-9 to TRBJ2-1; maybe TRBD1 (6 bases). The CDR3 has 17 residues. Germline V gives CDR1 SEHNR, CDR2 FQNEAQ (reference sequence). Deletions cut 5 bases from V and 0 bases from J, with 17 bases between. CDR3 nucleotide sequence: TGTGCCAGCAGCCCCATATTAGGGGGAAGCTCCTACAATGAGCAGTTCTTC. It yields the protein CASSPILGGSSYNEQFF.

The chain uses TRBV5-1 and TRBJ2-1; 14 nucleotides agree with TRBD2. This CDR3 has 16 residues. V lost 0 bases and J lost 9; bases outside the gene matches: 5. CDR1 SGHRS and CDR2 YFSETQ come from the germline V gene. CDR3 loop: CASSLEGLAGVGEQFF. The CDR3 DNA reads TGCGCCAGCAGCTTGGAGGGACTAGCGGGAGTCGGTGAGCAGTTCTTC.